This TCR beta chain was captured in a study of T cells in Graves' hyperthyroidism and ophthalmopathy. Turning to the study itself: Peripheral blood specimens were obtained at initial diagnosis, prior to any treatment. Study results and limitations: Most clonotypes expanded in the thyroid (above 0.001) were also present in blood.

Those with hyperthyroidism were 18 to 65 years old, newly diagnosed, and ill for under 2 months. The TCR beta CDR3 regions underwent amplification using RNA transcripts as the source. Primed by the HTBI set, a first-round RT-PCR was run on the TCR CDR3. TCRdb re-analysed the multiplex PCR reads in MiXCR, keeping a single row per CDR3 protein. The sample includes hundreds of thousands of distinct CDR3 sequences, under 15% of them seen just once. This clonotype came up a few times. Its antigen is not known. The length of the CDR3 is 16 residues. Trimming removed 6 bases at V and 3 bases at J, with 21 bases between. Germline CDR1 is SNHLY and CDR2 is FYNNEI.

The sequence derives from a woman in her late teens or twenties with Graves' hyperthyroidism. Sequenced material: blood. This chain joins TRBV2 and TRBJ2-7, with a possible D match to TRBD1 (7 bases). DNA of the CDR3: TGTGCCAGCAGCCCTAGGCGGGACAGCACCTACTACGAGCAGTACTTC. This gives the protein CASSPRRDSTYYEQYF.